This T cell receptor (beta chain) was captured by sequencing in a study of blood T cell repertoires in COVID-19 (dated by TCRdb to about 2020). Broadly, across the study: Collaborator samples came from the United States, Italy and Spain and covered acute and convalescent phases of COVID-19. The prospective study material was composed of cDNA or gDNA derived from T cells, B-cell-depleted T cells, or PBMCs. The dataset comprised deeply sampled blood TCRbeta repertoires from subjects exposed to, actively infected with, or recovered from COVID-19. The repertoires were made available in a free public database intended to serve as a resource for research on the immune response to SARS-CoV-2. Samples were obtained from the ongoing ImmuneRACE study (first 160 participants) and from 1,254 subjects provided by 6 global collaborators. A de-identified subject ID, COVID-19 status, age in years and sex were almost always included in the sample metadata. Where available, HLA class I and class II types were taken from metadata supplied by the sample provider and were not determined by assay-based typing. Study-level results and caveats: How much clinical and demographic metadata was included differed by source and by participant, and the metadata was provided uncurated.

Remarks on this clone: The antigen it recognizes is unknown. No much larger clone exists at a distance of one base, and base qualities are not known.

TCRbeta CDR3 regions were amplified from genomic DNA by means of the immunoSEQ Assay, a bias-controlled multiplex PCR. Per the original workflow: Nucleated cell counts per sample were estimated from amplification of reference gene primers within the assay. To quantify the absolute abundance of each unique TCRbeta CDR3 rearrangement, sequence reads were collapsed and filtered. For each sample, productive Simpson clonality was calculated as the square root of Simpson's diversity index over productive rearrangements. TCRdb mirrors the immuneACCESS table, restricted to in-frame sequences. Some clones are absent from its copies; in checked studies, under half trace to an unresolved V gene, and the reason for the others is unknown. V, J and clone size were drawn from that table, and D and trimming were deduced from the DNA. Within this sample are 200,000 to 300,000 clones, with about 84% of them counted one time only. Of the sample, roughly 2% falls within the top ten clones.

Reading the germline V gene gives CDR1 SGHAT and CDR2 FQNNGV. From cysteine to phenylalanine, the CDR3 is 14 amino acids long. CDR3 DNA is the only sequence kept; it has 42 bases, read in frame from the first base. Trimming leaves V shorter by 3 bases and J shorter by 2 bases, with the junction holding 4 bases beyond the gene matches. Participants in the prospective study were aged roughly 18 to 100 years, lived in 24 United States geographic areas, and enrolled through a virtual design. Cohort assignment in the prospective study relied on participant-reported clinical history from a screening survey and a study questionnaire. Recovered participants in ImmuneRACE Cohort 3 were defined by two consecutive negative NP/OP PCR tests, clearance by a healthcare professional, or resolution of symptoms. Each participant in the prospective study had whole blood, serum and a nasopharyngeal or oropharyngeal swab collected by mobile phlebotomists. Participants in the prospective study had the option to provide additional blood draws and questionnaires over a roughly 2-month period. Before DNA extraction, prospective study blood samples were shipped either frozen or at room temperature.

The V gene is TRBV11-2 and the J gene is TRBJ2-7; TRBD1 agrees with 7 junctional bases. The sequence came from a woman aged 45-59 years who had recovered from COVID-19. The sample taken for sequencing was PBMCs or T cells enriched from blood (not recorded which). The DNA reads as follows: TGTGCCAGCAGCTTCGACAGGGCCCCCTACGAGCAGTACTTC. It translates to CASSFDRAPYEQYF. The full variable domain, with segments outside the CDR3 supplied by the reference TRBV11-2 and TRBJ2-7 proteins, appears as EAGVAQSPRYKIIEKRQSVAFWCNPISGHATLYWYQQILGQGPKLLIQFQNNGVVDDSQLPKDRFSAERLKGVDSTLKIQPAKLEDSAVYLCASSFDRAPYEQYFGPGTRLTVT.